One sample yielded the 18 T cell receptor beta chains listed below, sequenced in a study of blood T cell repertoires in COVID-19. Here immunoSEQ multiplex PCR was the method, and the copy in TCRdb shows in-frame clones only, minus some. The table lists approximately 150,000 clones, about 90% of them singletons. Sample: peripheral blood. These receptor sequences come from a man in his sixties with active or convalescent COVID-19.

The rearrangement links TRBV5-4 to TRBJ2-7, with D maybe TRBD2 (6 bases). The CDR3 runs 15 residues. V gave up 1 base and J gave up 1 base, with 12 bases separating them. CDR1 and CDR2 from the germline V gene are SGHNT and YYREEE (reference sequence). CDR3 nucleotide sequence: TGTGCCAGCAGCTTGTGGAGGGAAGCTTCCTACGAGCAGTACTTC. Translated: CASSLWREASYEQYF.

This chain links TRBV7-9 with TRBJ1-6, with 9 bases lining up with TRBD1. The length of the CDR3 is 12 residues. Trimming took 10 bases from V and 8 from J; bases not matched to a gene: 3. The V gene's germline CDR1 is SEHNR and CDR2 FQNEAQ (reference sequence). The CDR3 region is CATRTGDSPLHF. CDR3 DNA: TGTGCCACTCGGACAGGGGATTCACCCCTCCACTTT.

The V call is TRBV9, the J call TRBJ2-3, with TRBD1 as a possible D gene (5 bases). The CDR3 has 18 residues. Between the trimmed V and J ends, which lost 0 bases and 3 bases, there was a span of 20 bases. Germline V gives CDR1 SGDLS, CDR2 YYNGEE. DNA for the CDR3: TGTGCCAGCAGCGTAGTCCCCCACCACTATACAGGAACAGATACGCAGTATTTT. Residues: CASSVVPHHYTGTDTQYF.

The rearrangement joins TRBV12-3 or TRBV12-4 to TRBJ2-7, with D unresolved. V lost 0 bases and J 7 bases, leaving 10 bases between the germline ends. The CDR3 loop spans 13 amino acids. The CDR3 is CASSLALHLEQYF. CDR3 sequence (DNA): TGTGCCAGCAGTTTAGCGCTCCACCTAGAGCAGTACTTC.

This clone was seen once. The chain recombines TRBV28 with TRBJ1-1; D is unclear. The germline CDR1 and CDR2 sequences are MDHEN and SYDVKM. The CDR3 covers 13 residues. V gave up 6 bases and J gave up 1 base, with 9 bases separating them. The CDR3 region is CASSVAGNTEAFF. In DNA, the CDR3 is TGTGCCAGCAGCGTTGCAGGGAACACTGAAGCTTTCTTT.

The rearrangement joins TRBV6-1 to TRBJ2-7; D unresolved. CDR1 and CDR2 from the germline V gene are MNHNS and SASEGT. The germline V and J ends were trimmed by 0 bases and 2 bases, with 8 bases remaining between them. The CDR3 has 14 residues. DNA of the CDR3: TGTGCCAGCAGTGAAGCGACTTGGGCCTACGAGCAGTACTTC. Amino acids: CASSEATWAYEQYF.

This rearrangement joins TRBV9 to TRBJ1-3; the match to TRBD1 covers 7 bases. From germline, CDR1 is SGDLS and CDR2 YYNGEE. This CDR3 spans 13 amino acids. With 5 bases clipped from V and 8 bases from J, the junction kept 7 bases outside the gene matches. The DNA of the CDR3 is TGTGCCAGCAGTGTGGGACAGCCGGACACCATATATTTT. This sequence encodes CASSVGQPDTIYF.

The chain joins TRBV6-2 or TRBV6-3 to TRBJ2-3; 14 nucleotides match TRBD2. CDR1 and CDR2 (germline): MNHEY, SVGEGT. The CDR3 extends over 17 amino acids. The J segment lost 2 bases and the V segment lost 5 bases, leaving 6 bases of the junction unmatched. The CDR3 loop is CASSRRTSGRPTDTQYF. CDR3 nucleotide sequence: TGTGCCAGCAGTCGCCGGACTAGCGGGAGGCCCACAGATACGCAGTATTTT.

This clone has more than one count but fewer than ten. The CDR3 sequence: CASSTGLAGTAYEQYF. The CDR3 DNA follows: TGTGCCAGTAGTACCGGACTAGCGGGGACAGCCTACGAGCAGTACTTC. The genes are TRBV19 and TRBJ2-7; 12 bases map to TRBD2. The length of the CDR3 is 16 residues. Germline V lookup: CDR1 LNHDA, CDR2 SQIVND (reference sequence). V gave up 4 bases and J gave up 2 bases; unmatched junction bases: 6.

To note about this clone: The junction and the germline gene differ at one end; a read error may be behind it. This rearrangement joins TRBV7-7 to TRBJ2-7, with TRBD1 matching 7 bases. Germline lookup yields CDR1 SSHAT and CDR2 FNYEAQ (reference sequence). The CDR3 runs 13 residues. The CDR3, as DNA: TGTGCTAGCAGCGGCAGGACAGGTGGGGAGCAGTACTTC. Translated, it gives CASSGRTGGEQYF.

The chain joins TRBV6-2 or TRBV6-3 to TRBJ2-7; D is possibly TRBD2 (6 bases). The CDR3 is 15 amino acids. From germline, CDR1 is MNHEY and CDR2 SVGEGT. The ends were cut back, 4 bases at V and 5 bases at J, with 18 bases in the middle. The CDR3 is CASSSFGTFNNEQYF. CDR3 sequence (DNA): TGTGCCAGCAGTTCCTTCGGGACTTTCAACAACGAGCAGTACTTC.

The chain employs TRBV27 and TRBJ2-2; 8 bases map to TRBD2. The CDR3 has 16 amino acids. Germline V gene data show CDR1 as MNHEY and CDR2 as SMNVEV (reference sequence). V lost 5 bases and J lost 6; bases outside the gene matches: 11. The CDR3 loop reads CASSRGLGFFSGELFF. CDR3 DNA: TGTGCCAGCAGTCGGGGACTAGGGTTTTTCTCCGGGGAGCTGTTTTTT.

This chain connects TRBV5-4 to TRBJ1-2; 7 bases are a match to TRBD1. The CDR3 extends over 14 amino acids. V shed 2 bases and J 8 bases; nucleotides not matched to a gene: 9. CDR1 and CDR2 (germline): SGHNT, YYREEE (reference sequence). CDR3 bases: TGTGCCAGCAGCTTACCGGGACAGCCGTGGGGCTACACCTTC. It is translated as CASSLPGQPWGYTF.

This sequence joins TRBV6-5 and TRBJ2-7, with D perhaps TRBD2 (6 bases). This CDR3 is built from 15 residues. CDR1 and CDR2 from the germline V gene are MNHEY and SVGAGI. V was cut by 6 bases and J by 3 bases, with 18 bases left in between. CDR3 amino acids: CASSTYPSRGYEQYF. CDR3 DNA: TGTGCCAGCAGCACTTATCCCTCGCGGGGCTACGAGCAGTACTTC.

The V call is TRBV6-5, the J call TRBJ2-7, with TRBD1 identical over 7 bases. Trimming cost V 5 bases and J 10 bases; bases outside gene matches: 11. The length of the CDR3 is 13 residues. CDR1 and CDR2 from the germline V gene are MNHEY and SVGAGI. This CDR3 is CASSPSDRPVQYF. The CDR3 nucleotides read TGTGCCAGCAGTCCATCGGACAGGCCAGTTCAGTACTTC.

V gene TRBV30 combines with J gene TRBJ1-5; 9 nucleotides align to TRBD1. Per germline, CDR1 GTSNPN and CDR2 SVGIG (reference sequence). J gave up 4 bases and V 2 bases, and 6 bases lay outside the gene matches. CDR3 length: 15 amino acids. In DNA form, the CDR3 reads TGTGCCTGGAGTTCCGGGACAGGGAGGAATCAGCCCCAGCATTTT. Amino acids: CAWSSGTGRNQPQHF.

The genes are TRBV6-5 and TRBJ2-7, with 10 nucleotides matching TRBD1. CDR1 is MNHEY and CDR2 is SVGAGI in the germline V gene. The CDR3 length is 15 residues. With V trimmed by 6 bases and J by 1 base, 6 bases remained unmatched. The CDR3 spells CASRPRQGASYEQYF. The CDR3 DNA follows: TGTGCCAGCAGACCCAGACAGGGGGCATCCTACGAGCAGTACTTC.

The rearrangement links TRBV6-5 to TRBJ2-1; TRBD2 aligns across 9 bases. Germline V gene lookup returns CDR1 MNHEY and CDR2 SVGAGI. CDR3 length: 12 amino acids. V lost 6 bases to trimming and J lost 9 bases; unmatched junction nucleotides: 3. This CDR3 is CASRSGGSEQFF. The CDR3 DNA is TGTGCCAGCAGGAGCGGGGGGAGTGAGCAGTTCTTC.